Presented here are 5 T cell receptor beta chains from one specimen sequenced in a study of blood T cell repertoires in COVID-19. Profiled with immunoSEQ multiplex PCR; TCRdb holds only in-frame clones, not every one. The data contain roughly 100,000 clones, roughly 81% of them singletons. The sequenced material came from peripheral blood. These receptors were taken from a man aged 35 to 55 with active or convalescent COVID-19.

Here the CDR3 DNA reads TGCAGCGGTGCGGACAGGGGGCCCTACAATGAGCAGTTCTTC. This codes for CSGADRGPYNEQFF. V gene TRBV29-1 combines with J gene TRBJ2-1; 11 nucleotides agree with TRBD1. Unmatched junction bases numbered 4, after V lost 7 bases and J lost 2 bases. CDR1 SQVTM and CDR2 ANQGSEA come from the germline V gene. The CDR3 sequence is 14 residues long.

V usage is TRBV25-1 and J usage is TRBJ2-2, with a possible D match to TRBD1 (6 bases). The CDR3 spans 15 residues. V was shortened by 4 bases and J by 9 bases, with 18 bases between the two germline ends. Germline V lookup: CDR1 MGHDK, CDR2 SYGVNS. This chain's CDR3 is CASSGTALAERELFF. CDR3 nucleotide sequence: TGTGCCAGCAGTGGGACAGCCCTCGCTGAACGGGAGCTGTTTTTT.

The rearrangement joins TRBV7-2 to TRBJ1-4, with a weak D call TRBD1 (6 bases). Trimming pared 2 bases from V and 0 bases from J, leaving 10 bases between. CDR1 and CDR2 from the germline V gene are SGHTA and FQGNSA. This CDR3 comprises 16 residues. The CDR3 DNA is TGTGCCAGCAGCTTAAAATGGACAGCAACTAATGAAAAACTGTTTTTT. This encodes CASSLKWTATNEKLFF.

This clone has a count of ten or more. V gene TRBV6-5 combines with J gene TRBJ1-5; D possibly corresponds to TRBD1 (6 bases). Germline V CDR1 and CDR2: MNHEY, SVGAGI. V lost 5 bases and J 2 bases, leaving 13 bases between the germline ends. The CDR3 spans 15 residues. This CDR3 reads CASSRSGAGNQPQHF. For the CDR3, the DNA is TGTGCCAGCAGTCGTTCAGGGGCCGGCAATCAGCCCCAGCATTTT.

The V call is TRBV29-1, the J call TRBJ1-1, with 9 bases matching TRBD1. V shed 7 bases and J 2 bases; nucleotides not matched to a gene: 2. CDR1 and CDR2 (germline): SQVTM, ANQGSEA. This CDR3 has 12 amino acids. The CDR3 DNA sequence: TGCAGCGCGGACAGGGGTAACACTGAAGCTTTCTTT. Its protein is CSADRGNTEAFF. Drawing the rest from reference TRBV29-1 and TRBJ1-1, the complete variable domain is SAVISQKPSRDICQRGTSLTIQCQVDSQVTMMFWYRQQPGQSLTLIATANQGSEATYESGFVIDKFPISRPNLTFSTLTVSNMSPEDSSIYLCSADRGNTEAFFGQGTRLTVV.